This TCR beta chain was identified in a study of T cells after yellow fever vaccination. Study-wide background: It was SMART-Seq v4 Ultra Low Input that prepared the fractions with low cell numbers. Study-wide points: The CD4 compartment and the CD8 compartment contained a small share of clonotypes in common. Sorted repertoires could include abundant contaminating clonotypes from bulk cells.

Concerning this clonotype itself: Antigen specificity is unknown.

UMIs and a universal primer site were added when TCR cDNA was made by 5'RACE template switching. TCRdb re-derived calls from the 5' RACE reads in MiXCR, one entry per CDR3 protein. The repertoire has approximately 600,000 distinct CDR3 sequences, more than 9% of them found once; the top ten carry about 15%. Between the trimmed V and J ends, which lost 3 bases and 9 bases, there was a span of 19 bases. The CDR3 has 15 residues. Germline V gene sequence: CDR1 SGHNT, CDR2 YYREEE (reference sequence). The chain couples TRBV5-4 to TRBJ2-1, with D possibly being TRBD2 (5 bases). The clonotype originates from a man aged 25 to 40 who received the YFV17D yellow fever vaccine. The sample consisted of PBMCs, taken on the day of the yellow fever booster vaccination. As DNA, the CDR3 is TGTGCCAGCAGCTGGGAGACCAACCTATGGGGTGAGCAGTTCTTC. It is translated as CASSWETNLWGEQFF.